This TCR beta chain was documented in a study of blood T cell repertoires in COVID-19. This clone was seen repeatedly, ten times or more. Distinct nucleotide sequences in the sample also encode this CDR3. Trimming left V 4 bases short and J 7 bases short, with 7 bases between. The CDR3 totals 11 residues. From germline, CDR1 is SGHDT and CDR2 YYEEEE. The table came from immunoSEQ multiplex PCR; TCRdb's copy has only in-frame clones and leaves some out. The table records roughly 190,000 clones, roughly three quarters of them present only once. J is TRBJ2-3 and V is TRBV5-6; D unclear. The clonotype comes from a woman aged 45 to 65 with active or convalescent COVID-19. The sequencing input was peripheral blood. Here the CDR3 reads CASSLSYTQYF. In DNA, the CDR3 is TGTGCCAGCAGCCTGTCGTATACGCAGTATTTT.